The next 29 T cell receptor beta chains were all read from a single sample in a study of CD8 T cells in Susac syndrome. With random hexamers, reverse transcription was performed on about 0.5 to 1 ug of RNA. A single record per CDR3 protein comes from TCRdb applying MiXCR to the immunoSEQ multiplex PCR reads. The sample lists 100,000 to 150,000 distinct CDR3 sequences; roughly 92% were seen once. Sequencing was done on a sample of CD4+ T cells from PBMCs. The receptors here all came from a human donor in good health.

The rearrangement links TRBV19 to TRBJ2-5; weak D call: TRBD1 (5 bases). CDR3 length: 12 amino acids. Trimming stripped 4 bases from V and 2 bases from J, with 5 bases between. The V gene's germline CDR1 is LNHDA and CDR2 SQIVND (reference sequence). In DNA, the CDR3 is TGTGCCAGTAGTACAGGGCAAGAGACCCAGTACTTC. Its translation is CASSTGQETQYF.

The CDR3 region is CASSGGQGVSYEQYF. In DNA form, the CDR3 reads TGTGCCAGCAGTGGGGGACAGGGGGTCTCCTACGAGCAGTACTTC. The chain joins TRBV28 to TRBJ2-7, with TRBD1 matching 11 bases. The trim removed 5 bases at V and 0 bases at J, leaving 3 bases unmatched. The CDR3 spans 15 residues. CDR1 and CDR2 from the germline V gene are MDHEN and SYDVKM.

V usage is TRBV2 and J usage is TRBJ2-2; a possible D gene is TRBD1 (5 bases). Germline CDR1 is SNHLY and CDR2 is FYNNEI. Trimming shortened V by 6 bases and J by 6 bases, and 17 bases separated the two germline ends. The CDR3 has 15 residues. In DNA, the CDR3 is TGTGCCAGCAGCCCCGACAGTTTGGCGGCCGGGGAGCTGTTTTTT. It translates to CASSPDSLAAGELFF.

V and J are TRBV19 and TRBJ1-6, with D possibly being TRBD1 (5 bases). Trimming took off 7 bases at V and 5 bases at J, with 18 bases between the two ends. CDR1 and CDR2 (germline): LNHDA, SQIVND (reference sequence). The CDR3 extends over 16 amino acids. The CDR3: CASTPWGRTNNSPLHF. The CDR3 DNA sequence: TGTGCCAGTACTCCCTGGGGACGGACTAATAATTCACCCCTCCACTTT.

This sequence joins TRBV7-9 and TRBJ2-5; 14 bases agree with TRBD2. This CDR3 comprises 16 residues. Per the germline V gene, CDR1 is SEHNR and CDR2 is FQNEAQ (reference sequence). The J segment lost 2 bases and the V segment lost 7 bases, leaving 6 bases of the junction unmatched. The CDR3 loop is CASTRLAGGLQETQYF. The CDR3 region has the DNA TGTGCCAGCACACGACTAGCGGGAGGGTTACAAGAGACCCAGTACTTC.

V gene TRBV20-1 combines with J gene TRBJ2-3, with 14 positions matching TRBD2. The CDR3 extends over 17 amino acids. Germline V gene sequence: CDR1 DFQATT, CDR2 SNEGSKA (reference sequence). The J segment lost 0 bases and the V segment lost 6 bases, leaving 8 bases of the junction unmatched. CDR3 DNA: TGCAGTGCCCCACCCGGGACTAGCGGGGGTAGCACAGATACGCAGTATTTT. It is translated as CSAPPGTSGGSTDTQYF.

This clonotype appeared a single time. The chain couples TRBV23-1 to TRBJ2-1, with D perhaps TRBD1 (5 bases). TRBV23-1 is an ORF, with its function uncertain. Trimming cost V 3 bases and J 2 bases, with 14 bases left between them. The CDR3 totals 16 residues. The CDR3 loop is CASSQVKGIPYNEQFF. CDR3 in DNA: TGCGCCAGCAGTCAGGTGAAGGGGATTCCCTACAATGAGCAGTTCTTC.

This clonotype appeared a single time. V and J are TRBV6-5 and TRBJ1-2, with D tentatively TRBD1 (5 bases). Germline CDR1 MNHEY, CDR2 SVGAGI. CDR3 length equals 12 residues. The germline V and J ends were trimmed by 5 bases and 5 bases, with 9 bases remaining between them. The CDR3 reads CASSSEGYGYTF. CDR3 nucleotides: TGTGCCAGCAGTAGCGAGGGGTATGGCTACACCTTC.

About this clonotype: A junction boundary mismatches the germline segment, possibly from a read error. The rearrangement links TRBV19 to TRBJ1-2; weak D call: TRBD1 (6 bases). Germline CDR1 reads LNHDA; CDR2 reads SQIVND (reference sequence). There are 13 residues in the CDR3. The CDR3 loop is CASSRPLGDIPSF. CDR3 DNA: TGTGCCAGTAGCAGACCGTTGGGGGACATCCCAAGCTTC.

In this sample, this clonotype turned up once. The chain couples TRBV30 to TRBJ2-5; D is undetermined. With 0 bases removed from V and 1 base from J, the gap between germline ends came to 6 bases. Germline CDR1 GTSNPN, CDR2 SVGIG (reference sequence). This CDR3 spans 13 amino acids. The CDR3 reads CAWSVSFQETQYF. DNA for the CDR3: TGTGCCTGGAGTGTCTCCTTCCAAGAGACCCAGTACTTC.

V gene TRBV20-1 combines with J gene TRBJ1-5; the D gene is possibly TRBD1 (5 bases). This CDR3 has 13 residues. The V end was cut by 6 bases, the J end by 4 bases, with 13 bases between. Germline assignment: CDR1 DFQATT and CDR2 SNEGSKA (reference sequence). The CDR3 DNA reads as TGCAGTGCCTCCGTGGGGGGGAATCAGCCCCAGCATTTT. This sequence encodes CSASVGGNQPQHF.

The chain employs TRBV7-9 and TRBJ2-2; a possible D gene is TRBD1 (6 bases). The V end was cut by 3 bases, the J end by 1 base, with 12 bases between. The germline CDR1 and CDR2 sequences are SEHNR and FQNEAQ (reference sequence). The CDR3 sequence is 16 residues long. The CDR3 sequence: CASSFPGQMNTGELFF. The DNA of the CDR3 is TGTGCCAGCAGCTTCCCGGGACAAATGAACACCGGGGAGCTGTTTTTT.

This clonotype was seen more than once but under ten times. This chain links TRBV7-9 with TRBJ2-1; 9 bases map to TRBD2. The germline V gene encodes CDR1 SEHNR and CDR2 FQNEAQ (reference sequence). The CDR3 is made up of 15 amino acids. J was trimmed by 4 bases and V by 3 bases; bases with no gene match: 4. CDR3 DNA sequence: TGTGCCAGCAGCTTGGGACTAGCAGGGTACAATGAGCAGTTCTTC. Its protein is CASSLGLAGYNEQFF.

The chain employs TRBV6-5 and TRBJ2-5, with 11 bases lining up with TRBD2. In germline, CDR1 is MNHEY, CDR2 SVGAGI. V shed 0 bases, J shed 5 bases, and the junction held 2 bases outside the gene matches. The CDR3 runs to 15 residues. The CDR3 region has the DNA TGTGCCAGCAGTTACTCGACTAGCGGGATGGAGACCCAGTACTTC. It is translated as CASSYSTSGMETQYF.

The chain has TRBV6-1 and TRBJ2-7, with D perhaps matching TRBD1 or TRBD2 (6 bases each). The germline CDR1 and CDR2 sequences are MNHNS and SASEGT. This CDR3 region has 14 residues. V was pared by 7 bases and J by 1 base, with 14 bases between. The CDR3 sequence: CASMTLGGSYEQYF. The DNA for the CDR3 is TGTGCCAGCATGACTCTAGGGGGGTCCTACGAGCAGTACTTC.

The V call is TRBV20-1, the J call TRBJ2-5; a weak D match, TRBD2 (6 bases). In germline, CDR1 is DFQATT, CDR2 SNEGSKA (reference sequence). V was shortened by 2 bases and J by 1 base, with 11 bases between the two germline ends. This CDR3 has 14 amino acids. Here the CDR3 DNA reads TGCAGTGCTAGACAAGGACTAATCCAAGAGACCCAGTACTTC. Residues: CSARQGLIQETQYF.

The chain has TRBV7-9 and TRBJ2-7; 13 bases agree with TRBD2. The V and J ends lost 10 bases and 9 bases, in that order; junction bases with no gene match: 12. The germline CDR1 and CDR2 sequences are SEHNR and FQNEAQ (reference sequence). The CDR3 is made up of 14 amino acids. The CDR3 DNA is TGTGCCACCGACCGGACTAGCGGGAGCAGTGGGCAGTACTTC. Protein sequence: CATDRTSGSSGQYF.

The chain recombines TRBV2 with TRBJ1-2; TRBD1 matches at 7 bases. The CDR3 sequence is 14 residues long. V shed 0 bases, J shed 6 bases, and the junction held 4 bases outside the gene matches. Germline CDR1 reads SNHLY; CDR2 reads FYNNEI. The DNA for the CDR3 is TGTGCCAGCAGTGAAGCTCGAGGGACAGATGGCTACACCTTC. As protein: CASSEARGTDGYTF.

As to this clonotype: One end of the junction fails to match germline, which may point to a read error. V gene TRBV4-2 combines with J gene TRBJ1-1; D not certain. CDR1 is LGHNA, CDR2 YNFKEQ, per germline. This CDR3 spans 14 amino acids. DNA for the CDR3: TGTGCCAGCAGCCAAGGTTCCCTGAACACTGAAGTTTTCTTT. Translating gives CASSQGSLNTEVFF.

The chain links TRBV28 to TRBJ2-7; D gene ambiguous. V lost 7 bases, J lost 3 bases, and 22 bases lay in between. The CDR3 sequence is 16 residues long. Germline assignment: CDR1 MDHEN and CDR2 SYDVKM. The CDR3 sequence: CASKGLPSRALYEQYF. CDR3 in DNA: TGTGCCAGCAAGGGCCTACCTTCGAGAGCGCTCTACGAGCAGTACTTC. The full variable domain, completed using reference TRBV28 and TRBJ2-7, is DVKVTQSSRYLVKRTGEKVFLECVQDMDHENMFWYRQDPGLGLRLIYFSYDVKMKEKGDIPEGYSVSREKKERFSLILESASTNQTSMYLCASKGLPSRALYEQYFGPGTRLTVT.

This chain joins TRBV29-1 and TRBJ1-3; no definite D call. This CDR3 comprises 13 residues. V shed 3 bases and J shed 8 bases, with 14 bases lying between them. Germline V CDR1 and CDR2: SQVTM, ANQGSEA. The CDR3 bases are TGCAGCGTTGAGGGTAAAATTGGGGACACCATATATTTT. Protein sequence: CSVEGKIGDTIYF.

The rearrangement uses TRBV30 and TRBJ2-7; D is unresolved. CDR1 and CDR2 (germline): GTSNPN, SVGIG (reference sequence). The CDR3 has 12 amino acids. V lost 2 bases, J lost 2 bases, and 7 bases lay in between. The CDR3 region is CAWSRSPYEQYF. The CDR3 region has the DNA TGTGCCTGGAGTCGCAGTCCCTACGAGCAGTACTTC.

V gene TRBV5-8 combines with J gene TRBJ2-1; D may be TRBD2 (6 bases). Trimming removed 3 bases from V and 7 bases from J, with 20 bases in between. CDR1 is SGHTS, CDR2 YDEGEE, per germline. This CDR3 is 16 amino acids long. CDR3 bases: TGTGCCAGCAGCTACCGCGGGTCGGGAGCCATGAATGAGCAGTTCTTC. Its protein is CASSYRGSGAMNEQFF.

J is TRBJ2-4 and V is TRBV29-1; D might be TRBD1 or TRBD2, each matching 6 bases. This CDR3 has 14 residues. Trimming left V 2 bases short and J 8 bases short, with 16 bases between. Germline V gene sequence: CDR1 SQVTM, CDR2 ANQGSEA. CDR3 coding DNA: TGCAGCGTTGAAACGGGGGCGAGGGGAGACATTCAGTACTTC. Its protein is CSVETGARGDIQYF.

CDR3 amino acids: CSARDSRSADTQYF. The CDR3 bases are TGCAGTGCTAGAGACTCGCGTAGCGCAGATACGCAGTATTTT. This chain joins TRBV20-1 and TRBJ2-3, with a tentative D call TRBD2 (5 bases). CDR1 DFQATT and CDR2 SNEGSKA come from the germline V gene (reference sequence). The CDR3 totals 14 residues. The V and J ends lost 0 bases and 4 bases respectively, with 11 bases between them.

In its sample, this clonotype was seen a few times. V usage is TRBV5-5 and J usage is TRBJ2-1; 7 bases are a match to TRBD1. V was pared by 4 bases and J by 1 base, with 8 bases of the junction left unmatched. The CDR3 has 16 residues. Per germline, CDR1 SGHKS and CDR2 YYEKEE (reference sequence). Here the CDR3 DNA reads TGTGCCAGCAGCGATATGACAGGGAGTTCCTACAATGAGCAGTTCTTC. This sequence encodes CASSDMTGSSYNEQFF.

The chain links TRBV4-2 to TRBJ2-5; possible D gene TRBD2, 7 bases. The CDR3 length is 14 residues. V shed 4 bases and J shed 10 bases, with 19 bases lying between them. Germline CDR1 is LGHNA and CDR2 is YNFKEQ. CDR3 coding DNA: TGTGCCAGCAGCCCCGCGGGGGCCCAAACGGGCCAGTACTTC. Encoded protein: CASSPAGAQTGQYF.

The chain joins TRBV12-3 or TRBV12-4 to TRBJ1-6; no firm D call. This CDR3 region has 14 residues. V was clipped by 6 bases and J by 3 bases, with 9 bases between them. CDR3 in DNA: TGTGCCAGCAGACCGGGAAGCTATAATTCACCCCTCCACTTT. This encodes CASRPGSYNSPLHF.

The chain carries TRBV20-1 and TRBJ1-3; D is uncertain. V was trimmed by 3 bases and J by 1 base, leaving 7 bases between them. Germline V lookup: CDR1 DFQATT, CDR2 SNEGSKA (reference sequence). The CDR3 has 13 amino acids. The CDR3 protein is CSASQSSGNTIYF. CDR3 in DNA: TGCAGTGCTAGCCAGTCTTCTGGAAACACCATATATTTT.